A selection of T cell receptor beta chains follows, all from one sample in a study of human T cells and chemical hapten exposure. Using its own MiXCR run on the RACE reads, TCRdb lists one record per CDR3 protein. The sample lists more than 70,000 distinct CDR3 sequences, roughly 8.5% occurring once. The starting material was whole blood, obtained in connection with sensitization to the hapten diphenylcyclopropenone (DPC). These receptors were obtained from a man in his forties or fifties with alopecia areata. Some clones in this sample may be carry-over from other donors' samples. CDR3s leave out the opening cysteine and the closing phenylalanine or tryptophan. Each record gives: V gene, CDR3 protein.

v_call: TRBV10-3; cdr3_aa: AINYSGRLAKNIQY
v_call: TRBV11-2; cdr3_aa: ASSADRAVNEKLF
v_call: TRBV27; cdr3_aa: ASSFLGGTYGYT
v_call: TRBV12-3/TRBV12-4; cdr3_aa: ASSGSERSPLH
v_call: TRBV7-8; cdr3_aa: ASSSLWLAGSNEQF
v_call: TRBV5-8; cdr3_aa: ASSRGGTNMNTEAF
v_call: TRBV6-6; cdr3_aa: ASIRAQQYYEQY
v_call: TRBV12-3/TRBV12-4; cdr3_aa: ASSQVNPRYGYT
v_call: TRBV7-2; cdr3_aa: ASTLPGTGEQY
v_call: TRBV20-1; cdr3_aa: STVGTSGTDTQY
v_call: TRBV30; cdr3_aa: AWSMGTSGWQETQY
v_call: TRBV12-3/TRBV12-4; cdr3_aa: ASSTQTSGRDEQY
v_call: TRBV7-9; cdr3_aa: ASSFGGQGKTEAF
v_call: TRBV12-3/TRBV12-4; cdr3_aa: ASSSPGQIYEQY
v_call: TRBV3-1; cdr3_aa: ASSQANPGTSYRNEQF
v_call: TRBV27; cdr3_aa: ASSLGGAGKAF
v_call: TRBV5-1; cdr3_aa: ASSLTGRPYQETQY
v_call: TRBV5-1; cdr3_aa: ASSFSGDGYT
v_call: TRBV11-3; cdr3_aa: ASSPGTGVYNEQF
v_call: TRBV20-1; cdr3_aa: SAMKGIGPYNSPLH
v_call: TRBV5-8; cdr3_aa: ASSKEGRGVTQY
v_call: TRBV7-6; cdr3_aa: ASSSTTGTGHNEQF
v_call: TRBV3-1; cdr3_aa: ASSQDNPVGRDTQY
v_call: TRBV27; cdr3_aa: ASSLRNSGAGELF
v_call: TRBV20-1; cdr3_aa: SAEYGGQETQY
v_call: TRBV29-1; cdr3_aa: SARAGGLSVAQY
v_call: TRBV20-1; cdr3_aa: SARVRDTEAF
v_call: TRBV6-5; cdr3_aa: ASRLGAGGPYEQY
v_call: TRBV5-1; cdr3_aa: ASSRGQGANQPQH
v_call: TRBV20-1; cdr3_aa: SARDFNQGTDTQY
v_call: TRBV2; cdr3_aa: AGTILGGGYGYT
v_call: TRBV20-1; cdr3_aa: SAMRAGRINEQY
v_call: TRBV2; cdr3_aa: ASSEAQGADSPLH
v_call: TRBV5-1; cdr3_aa: ASSLSSPSTDTQY
v_call: TRBV7-2; cdr3_aa: ASSLDFSPLH
v_call: TRBV14; cdr3_aa: ASSQVGWVDEQF
v_call: TRBV4-3; cdr3_aa: ASSQDHEGAQGYGYT
v_call: TRBV14; cdr3_aa: ASSRRGTSGSRDEQF
v_call: TRBV20-1; cdr3_aa: SAREIGGLDTGELF
v_call: TRBV28; cdr3_aa: ASSSTSPAGNEKLF
v_call: TRBV14; cdr3_aa: ASSQQFGSSPGANVLT
v_call: TRBV7-2; cdr3_aa: ASSRTPGSNQPQH
v_call: TRBV20-1; cdr3_aa: SALEALGNSPLH
v_call: TRBV12-3/TRBV12-4; cdr3_aa: ASSLAGGRRREKLF
v_call: TRBV5-1; cdr3_aa: ASSFGDRGLSYEQY
v_call: TRBV6-1; cdr3_aa: AITYSTGASSYNSPLH
v_call: TRBV6-5; cdr3_aa: ASSYGGPKNIQY
v_call: TRBV7-2; cdr3_aa: ASSMTGRGTEAF
v_call: TRBV20-1; cdr3_aa: SASSSGIIDTQY
v_call: TRBV12-3/TRBV12-4; cdr3_aa: ASNLSHRASYGYT
v_call: TRBV4-3; cdr3_aa: ASSQAPGQGDNEQF
v_call: TRBV3-1; cdr3_aa: ASSGGPSGLDSYTQY
v_call: TRBV28; cdr3_aa: ASSFSLQPQH
v_call: TRBV20-1; cdr3_aa: SAPRAGSYEQY
v_call: TRBV2; cdr3_aa: ASRKDPESYEQY
v_call: TRBV7-9; cdr3_aa: ASSKEAGTEAF
v_call: TRBV11-3; cdr3_aa: ASSPSLNTEAF
v_call: TRBV3-1; cdr3_aa: ASSNRDVGPQH